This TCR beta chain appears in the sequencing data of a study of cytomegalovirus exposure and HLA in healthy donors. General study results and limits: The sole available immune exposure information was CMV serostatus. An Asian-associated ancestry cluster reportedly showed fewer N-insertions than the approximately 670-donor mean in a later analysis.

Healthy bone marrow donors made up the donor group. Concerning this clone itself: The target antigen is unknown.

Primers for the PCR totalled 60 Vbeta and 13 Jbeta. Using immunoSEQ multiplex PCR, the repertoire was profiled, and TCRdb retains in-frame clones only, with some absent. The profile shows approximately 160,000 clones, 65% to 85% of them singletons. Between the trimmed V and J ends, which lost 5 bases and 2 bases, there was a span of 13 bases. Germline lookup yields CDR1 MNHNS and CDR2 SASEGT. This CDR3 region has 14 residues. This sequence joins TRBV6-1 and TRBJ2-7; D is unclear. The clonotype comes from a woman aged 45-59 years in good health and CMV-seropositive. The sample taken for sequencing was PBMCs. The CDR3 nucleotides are TGTGCCAGCAGTTCAGAGGCCGTGGCCTACGAGCAGTACTTC. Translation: CASSSEAVAYEQYF.